These T cell receptor beta chains were read from a single sample in a study of CD8 T cells in ankylosing spondylitis. TCRdb reanalysed the 5' RACE reads using MiXCR and keeps one entry per CDR3 protein. Here the sample spans around 480,000 distinct CDR3 sequences, roughly 17% being singletons. Sequencing input: blood, either unsorted or a sorted T cell fraction (not recorded which). These receptors all come from a male donor with ankylosing spondylitis. Both conserved end residues are part of each CDR3. Each record gives: CDR3 DNA, CDR3 protein, V gene, clone size, CDR3 length, D gene, J gene. The D gene is left open where the match is weak. Part of the rows lack a size; the others show once, few, many or a class for expanded clones.

TGTGCCAGCAGTTCGCAAGTTGGTGGGGCCAACGTCCTGACTTTC | CASSSQVGGANVLTF | TRBV12-3/TRBV12-4 | few | 15 | . | TRBJ2-6
TGCAGTGCTGTAGCGAGCGTCGATACCCAGTACTTC | CSAVASVDTQYF | TRBV20-1 | . | 12 | . | TRBJ2-5
TGTGCCAGCAGCCAAGCGGGGATCGGTCAGCCCCAGCATTTT | CASSQAGIGQPQHF | TRBV3-1 | few | 14 | . | TRBJ1-5
TGTGCCAGCAGCGCACTAACTGGAGTTTACAATGAGCAGTTCTTC | CASSALTGVYNEQFF | TRBV9 | few | 15 | . | TRBJ2-1
TGCAGTGCTGGACTACAGGGTGGAGACAATGAGCAGTTCTTC | CSAGLQGGDNEQFF | TRBV20-1 | . | 14 | . | TRBJ2-1
TGCAGTGCGAGTCCCGGGACAGGTAGCACCTACGAGCAGTACTTC | CSASPGTGSTYEQYF | TRBV20-1 | few | 15 | TRBD1 | TRBJ2-7
TGTGCCAGCAGTCCTAGGACAGGAGGCTCCTACAATGAGCAGTTCTTC | CASSPRTGGSYNEQFF | TRBV12-3/TRBV12-4 | many | 16 | TRBD1 | TRBJ2-1
TGTGCCAGCTCCCCCACCCAGGGCGCGAATGAAAAACTGTTTTTT | CASSPTQGANEKLFF | TRBV12-3/TRBV12-4 | many | 15 | . | TRBJ1-4
TGCAGCGTTGACGCAGGGAGCTACGAGCAGTACTTC | CSVDAGSYEQYF | TRBV29-1 | many | 12 | . | TRBJ2-7
TGTGCCAGCAGCCAAGATGCAGGGAGTTCCTATGGCTACACCTTC | CASSQDAGSSYGYTF | TRBV3-1 | few | 15 | . | TRBJ1-2
TGCGCCAGCAGCCAGGACAGGGGGCTTAATTCACCCCTCCACTTT | CASSQDRGLNSPLHF | TRBV4-1 | few | 15 | TRBD1 | TRBJ1-6
TGTGCCAGCAGTTCCTGGGGATTCTCTGGCTACACCTTC | CASSSWGFSGYTF | TRBV27 | . | 13 | . | TRBJ1-2
TGCAGTGCCCCAGATCCCGGGACTTTCCCTTCGGATACGCAGTATTTT | CSAPDPGTFPSDTQYF | TRBV20-1 | many | 16 | . | TRBJ2-3
TGTGCCAGCAGCTTGTTTGCAGGGGAGGGCTATGGCTACACCTTC | CASSLFAGEGYGYTF | TRBV5-5 | . | 15 | . | TRBJ1-2
TGCAGTGCTTCGGGACTAGGGGGGCTTCGGGTCTACGAGCAGTACTTC | CSASGLGGLRVYEQYF | TRBV20-1 | once | 16 | TRBD2 | TRBJ2-7
TGTGCCAGCAGCTCAAATCTGGGGGAGTTAAACACCGGGGAGCTGTTTTTT | CASSSNLGELNTGELFF | TRBV7-9 | few | 17 | . | TRBJ2-2
TGTGCCAGCAGCCAAGATGTAAGTGCCAATCAGCCCCAGCATTTT | CASSQDVSANQPQHF | TRBV4-2 | . | 15 | . | TRBJ1-5
TGTGCCAGCAGCTTAACGTTTGGAGATGGCTACACCTTC | CASSLTFGDGYTF | TRBV7-9 | . | 13 | . | TRBJ1-2
TGTGCCATCAGTGCAGGATATACTAGCACAGATACGCAGTATTTT | CAISAGYTSTDTQYF | TRBV10-3 | . | 15 | . | TRBJ2-3
TGTGCCAGCAGTTATAAAGGGGACGCGAACACCGGGGAGCTGTTTTTT | CASSYKGDANTGELFF | TRBV6-5 | many | 16 | . | TRBJ2-2
TGCGCCAGCAGCCTCAGGACCGAAAACACCTACAATGAGCAGTTCTTC | CASSLRTENTYNEQFF | TRBV5-1 | many | 16 | . | TRBJ2-1
TGTGCCAGCAGCTCTCGGACATCTTTATCCTACGAGCAGTACTTC | CASSSRTSLSYEQYF | TRBV5-6 | many | 15 | . | TRBJ2-7
TGTGCCAGCAGCTCAGGCCCTGGCGGATACTCCTACAATGAGCAGTTCTTC | CASSSGPGGYSYNEQFF | TRBV7-2 | . | 17 | . | TRBJ2-1
TGTGCCATCAGTACGGGGGGAGGGACCTACGAGCAGTACTTC | CAISTGGGTYEQYF | TRBV10-3 | . | 14 | TRBD2 | TRBJ2-7
TGTGCCATCAGTGATACAGAGAACACTGAAGCTTTCTTT | CAISDTENTEAFF | TRBV10-3 | few | 13 | . | TRBJ1-1
TGTGCCAGCAGTGAATTGGGATCTTCCTATGGCTACACCTTC | CASSELGSSYGYTF | TRBV2 | . | 14 | . | TRBJ1-2
TGTGCCAGCAGCTCCTGGACTAGCGGGAGCTCCTACGAGCAGTACTTC | CASSSWTSGSSYEQYF | TRBV7-9 | . | 16 | TRBD2 | TRBJ2-7
TGTGCCAGCTCACCACCGACACTAGCGGGAGAGGGCGAGCAGTTCTTC | CASSPPTLAGEGEQFF | TRBV18 | . | 16 | TRBD2 | TRBJ2-1
TGTGCCAGCAGCCAGGCGGCAACCCGCATCCCGGGGGCTTTCTTT | CASSQAATRIPGAFF | TRBV14 | few | 15 | . | TRBJ1-1
TGTGCCAGCAGCCCCCGAGAGGGGAAATACGAGCAGTACTTC | CASSPREGKYEQYF | TRBV7-2 | few | 14 | . | TRBJ2-7
TGTGCCAGCAGTTTCGTCGTCTCTAATGAAAAACTGTTTTTT | CASSFVVSNEKLFF | TRBV12-3/TRBV12-4 | few | 14 | . | TRBJ1-4
TGCGCCAGCAGCTTGTTTGGGGAGCAGTACTTC | CASSLFGEQYF | TRBV5-1 | few | 11 | . | TRBJ2-7